This T cell receptor (beta chain) stems from a study of spatial heterogeneity in lung cancer. The study's findings and limits: Estimated coverage of tumor T cells was approximately 7.2% for alpha and approximately 13% for beta chains. Mutation tallies in tumors tracked expanded intratumoral alpha and beta TCR counts.

TCRdb re-analysed the 5' RACE reads in MiXCR, keeping a single row per CDR3 protein. The sample shows about 6,900 distinct CDR3 sequences, around 11% of them seen only once. Time point here: sample taken at primary tumor resection. The donors, about 74 patients with untreated early-stage non-small cell lung cancer, provided the samples. The study sequenced unsorted whole RNA from tumor, nontumor lung or frozen PBMC. This clonotype qualifies as medium-sized (0.01 to 0.1%). Antigen unknown. The CDR3 length is 17 residues. Losses at the gene ends were 3 bases for V and 3 bases for J; bases not matched to a gene: 11. Germline assignment: CDR1 LGHNA and CDR2 YNFKEQ.

This chain joins TRBV4-2 and TRBJ1-5; 7 bases are shared with TRBD1. This material consisted of lung tumor tissue, taken at surgery. The sequence was obtained from a male donor with early-stage non-small cell lung cancer. CDR3 region: CASSQAKIGTDNQPQHF. The CDR3 DNA reads as TGTGCCAGCAGCCAGGCCAAGATAGGGACAGACAATCAGCCCCAGCATTTT.